Many counts were recorded for the clone carrying this T cell receptor (beta chain). The antigen is unknown. After removal of 11 bases from V and 7 bases from J, the junction contained 8 bases not matched to a gene. The CDR3 contains 13 residues. Germline V gene sequence: CDR1 SGHTA, CDR2 FQGNSA. RNA transcripts gave rise to amplified TCR beta CDR3 regions. The TCR CDR3 was amplified in a first-round RT-PCR using the HTBI primer set. TCRdb independently ran MiXCR on the multiplex PCR reads; one entry per CDR3 protein. The sample yields hundreds of thousands of distinct CDR3 sequences, 38% seen once. The data belong to a study of T cells in Graves' hyperthyroidism and ophthalmopathy. Study-wide results and caveats: Among clonotypes expanded in thyroid above 0.001, most were also found in blood. A 13 V-J signature model discriminated ophthalmopathy versus stable hyperthyroidism. Median prediction lead before ophthalmopathy onset was 5 to 7 months with the model.

Diagnosis relied on clinical symptoms, serum thyroxine and TRAb, thyroid ultrasound and orbital computed tomography. The V and J genes are TRBV7-2 and TRBJ2-2; 9 bases align to TRBD2. The source is a man aged 18 to 30 with Graves' hyperthyroidism. Material for sequencing was blood. The CDR3 here is CAQGLAIGGELFF. The DNA of the CDR3 is TGTGCCCAGGGACTAGCTATCGGCGGGGAGCTGTTTTTT.